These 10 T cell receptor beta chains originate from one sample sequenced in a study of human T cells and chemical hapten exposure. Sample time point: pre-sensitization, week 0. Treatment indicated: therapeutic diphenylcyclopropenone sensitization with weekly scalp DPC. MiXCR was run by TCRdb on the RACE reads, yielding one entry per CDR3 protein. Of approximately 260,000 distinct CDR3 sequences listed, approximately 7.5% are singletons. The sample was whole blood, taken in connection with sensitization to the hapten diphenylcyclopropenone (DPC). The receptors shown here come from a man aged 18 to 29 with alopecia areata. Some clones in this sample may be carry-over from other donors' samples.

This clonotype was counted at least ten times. The chain's CDR3 is CAISESAVDSPLHF. The CDR3, as DNA: TGTGCCATCAGTGAGTCGGCAGTAGATTCACCCCTCCACTTT. The gene calls are TRBV10-3 and TRBJ1-6; no firm D call. V lost 0 bases and J 8 bases, leaving 8 bases between the germline ends. Germline values: CDR1 ENHRY, CDR2 SYGVKD. The CDR3 is made up of 14 amino acids.

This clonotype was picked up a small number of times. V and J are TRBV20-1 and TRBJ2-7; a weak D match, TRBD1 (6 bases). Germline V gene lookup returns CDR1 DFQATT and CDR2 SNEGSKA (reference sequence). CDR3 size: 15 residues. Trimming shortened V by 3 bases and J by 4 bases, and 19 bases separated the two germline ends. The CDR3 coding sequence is TGCAGTGCTAGTGACCCACCAGGGGCGGAATACGAGCAGTACTTC. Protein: CSASDPPGAEYEQYF.

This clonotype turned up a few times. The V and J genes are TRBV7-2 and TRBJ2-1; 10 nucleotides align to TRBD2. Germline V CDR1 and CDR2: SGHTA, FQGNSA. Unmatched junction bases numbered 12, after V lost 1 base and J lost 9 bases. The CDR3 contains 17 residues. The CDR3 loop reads CASSLVSLAGGRSEQFF. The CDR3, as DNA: TGTGCCAGCAGCTTAGTTTCGTTAGCGGGGGGCCGGAGTGAGCAGTTCTTC.

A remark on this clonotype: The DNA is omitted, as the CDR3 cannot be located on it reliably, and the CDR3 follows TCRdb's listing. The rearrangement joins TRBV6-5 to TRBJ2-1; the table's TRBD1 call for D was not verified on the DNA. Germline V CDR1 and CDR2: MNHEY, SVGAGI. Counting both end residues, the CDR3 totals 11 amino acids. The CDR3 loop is CASILGHEQFF.

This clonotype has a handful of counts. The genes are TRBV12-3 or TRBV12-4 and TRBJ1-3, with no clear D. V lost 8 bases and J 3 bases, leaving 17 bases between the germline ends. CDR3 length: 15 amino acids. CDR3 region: CASLMRGTLGNTIYF. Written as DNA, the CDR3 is TGTGCCAGCCTCATGAGAGGCACACTTGGAAACACCATATATTTT.

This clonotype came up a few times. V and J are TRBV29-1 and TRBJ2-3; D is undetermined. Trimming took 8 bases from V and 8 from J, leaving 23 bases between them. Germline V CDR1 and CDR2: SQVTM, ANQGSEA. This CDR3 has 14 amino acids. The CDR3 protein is CSPLSDTGSGTQYF. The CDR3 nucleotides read TGCAGCCCTCTGTCCGATACGGGCTCGGGTACGCAGTATTTT.

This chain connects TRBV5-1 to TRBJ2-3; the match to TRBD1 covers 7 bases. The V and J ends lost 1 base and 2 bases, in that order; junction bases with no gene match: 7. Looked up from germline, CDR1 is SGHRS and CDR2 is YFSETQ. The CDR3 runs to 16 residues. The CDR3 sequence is CASSLQPGQYTDTQYF. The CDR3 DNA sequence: TGCGCCAGCAGCTTGCAACCGGGACAGTACACAGATACGCAGTATTTT.

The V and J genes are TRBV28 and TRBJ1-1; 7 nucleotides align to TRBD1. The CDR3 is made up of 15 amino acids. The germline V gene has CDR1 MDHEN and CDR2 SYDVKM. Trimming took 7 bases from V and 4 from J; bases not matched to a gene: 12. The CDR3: CASTLLAGQITEAFF. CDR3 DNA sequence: TGTGCCAGCACCTTACTCGCGGGACAGATCACTGAAGCTTTCTTT.

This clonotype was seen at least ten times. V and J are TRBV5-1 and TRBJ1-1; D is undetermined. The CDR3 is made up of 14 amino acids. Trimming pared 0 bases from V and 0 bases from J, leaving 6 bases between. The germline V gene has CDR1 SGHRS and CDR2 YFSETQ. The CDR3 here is CASSLAGMNTEAFF. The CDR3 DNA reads TGCGCCAGCAGCTTGGCCGGTATGAACACTGAAGCTTTCTTT.

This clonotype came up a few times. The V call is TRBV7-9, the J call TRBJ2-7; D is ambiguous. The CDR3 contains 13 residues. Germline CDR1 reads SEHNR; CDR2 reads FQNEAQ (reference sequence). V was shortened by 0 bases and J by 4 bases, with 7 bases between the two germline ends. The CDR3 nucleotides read TGTGCCAGCAGCTTAGCCCCCAAATACGAGCAGTACGTC. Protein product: CASSLAPKYEQYV.